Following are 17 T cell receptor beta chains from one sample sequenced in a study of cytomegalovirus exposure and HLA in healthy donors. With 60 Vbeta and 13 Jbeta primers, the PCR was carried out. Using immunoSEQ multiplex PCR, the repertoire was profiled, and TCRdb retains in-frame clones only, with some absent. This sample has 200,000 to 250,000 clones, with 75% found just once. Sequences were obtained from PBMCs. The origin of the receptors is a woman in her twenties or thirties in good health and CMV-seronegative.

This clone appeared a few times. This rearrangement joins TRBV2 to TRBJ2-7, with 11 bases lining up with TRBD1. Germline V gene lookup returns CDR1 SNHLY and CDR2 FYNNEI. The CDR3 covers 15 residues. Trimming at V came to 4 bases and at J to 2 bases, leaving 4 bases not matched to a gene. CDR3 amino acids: CASSVDRGPTYEQYF. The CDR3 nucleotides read TGTGCCAGCAGTGTGGACAGGGGGCCAACCTACGAGCAGTACTTC.

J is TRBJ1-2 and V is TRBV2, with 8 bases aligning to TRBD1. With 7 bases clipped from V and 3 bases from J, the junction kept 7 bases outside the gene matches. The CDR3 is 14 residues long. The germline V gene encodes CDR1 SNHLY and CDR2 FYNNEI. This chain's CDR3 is CASTLLQGDYGYTF. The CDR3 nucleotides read TGTGCCAGCACCCTACTACAGGGGGACTATGGCTACACCTTC.

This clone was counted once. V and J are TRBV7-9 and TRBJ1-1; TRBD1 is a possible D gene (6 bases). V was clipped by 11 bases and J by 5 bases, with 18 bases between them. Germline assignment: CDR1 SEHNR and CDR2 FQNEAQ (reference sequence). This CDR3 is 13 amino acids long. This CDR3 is CASVQGLVTEAFF. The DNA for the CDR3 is TGTGCCTCGGTGCAGGGGCTGGTTACTGAAGCTTTCTTT. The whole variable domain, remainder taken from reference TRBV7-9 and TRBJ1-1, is DTGVSQNPRHKITKRGQNVTFRCDPISEHNRLYWYRQTLGQGPEFLTYFQNEAQLEKSRLLSDRFSAERPKGSFSTLEIQRTEQGDSAMYLCASVQGLVTEAFFGQGTRLTVV.

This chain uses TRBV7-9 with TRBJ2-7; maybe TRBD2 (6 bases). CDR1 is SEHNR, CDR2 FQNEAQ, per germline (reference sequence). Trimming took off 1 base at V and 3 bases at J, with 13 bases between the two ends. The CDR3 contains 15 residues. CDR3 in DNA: TGTGCCAGCAGCTTAGGCCTCGGAGGGAGCTACGAGCAGTACTTC. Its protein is CASSLGLGGSYEQYF.

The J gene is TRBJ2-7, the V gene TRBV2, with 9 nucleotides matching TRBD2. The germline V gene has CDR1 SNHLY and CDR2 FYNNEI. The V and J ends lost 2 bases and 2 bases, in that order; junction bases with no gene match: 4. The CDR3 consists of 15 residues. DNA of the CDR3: TGTGCCAGCAGTGAATTCCCTAGCGGGGCCTACGAGCAGTACTTC. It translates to CASSEFPSGAYEQYF.

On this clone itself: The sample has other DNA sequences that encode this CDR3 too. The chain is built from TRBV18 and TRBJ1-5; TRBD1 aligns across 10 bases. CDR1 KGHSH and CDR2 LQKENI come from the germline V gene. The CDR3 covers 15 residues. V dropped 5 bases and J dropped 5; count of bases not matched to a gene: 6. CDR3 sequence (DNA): TGTGCCAGCTCAGGGGACAGGGGTAGGGATCAGCCCCAGCATTTT. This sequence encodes CASSGDRGRDQPQHF.

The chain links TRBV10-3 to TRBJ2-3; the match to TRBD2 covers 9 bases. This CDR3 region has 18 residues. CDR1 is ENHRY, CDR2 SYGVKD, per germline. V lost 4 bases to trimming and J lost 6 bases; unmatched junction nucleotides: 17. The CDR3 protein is CAISGPVSGSGSFDTQYF. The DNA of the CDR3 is TGTGCCATCAGTGGTCCTGTCTCGGGTAGCGGGAGTTTCGATACGCAGTATTTT.

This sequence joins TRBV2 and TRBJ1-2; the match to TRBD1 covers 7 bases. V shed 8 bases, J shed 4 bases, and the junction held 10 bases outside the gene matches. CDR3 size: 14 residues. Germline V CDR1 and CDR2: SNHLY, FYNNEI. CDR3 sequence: CASSQGPFVYGYTF. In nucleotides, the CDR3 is TGTGCCAGCTCACAGGGGCCTTTCGTCTATGGCTACACCTTC.

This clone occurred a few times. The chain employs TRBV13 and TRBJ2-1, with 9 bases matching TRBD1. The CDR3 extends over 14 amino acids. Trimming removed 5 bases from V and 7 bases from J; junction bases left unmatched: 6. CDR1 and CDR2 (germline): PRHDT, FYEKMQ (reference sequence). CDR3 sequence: CASSTDRGGNEQFF. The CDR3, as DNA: TGTGCCAGCAGCACGGACAGGGGTGGGAATGAGCAGTTCTTC.

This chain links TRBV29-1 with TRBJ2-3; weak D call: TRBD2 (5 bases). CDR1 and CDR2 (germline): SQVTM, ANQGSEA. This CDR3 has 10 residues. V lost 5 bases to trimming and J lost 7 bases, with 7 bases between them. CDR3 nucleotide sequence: TGCAGCGTTTTGGACTATACGCAGTATTTT. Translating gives CSVLDYTQYF.

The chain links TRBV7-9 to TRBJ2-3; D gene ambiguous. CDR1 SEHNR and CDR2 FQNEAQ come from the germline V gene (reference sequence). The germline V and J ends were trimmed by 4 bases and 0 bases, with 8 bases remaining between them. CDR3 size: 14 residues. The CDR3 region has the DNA TGTGCCAGCAGCTACAGCCTGAGCACAGATACGCAGTATTTT. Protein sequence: CASSYSLSTDTQYF. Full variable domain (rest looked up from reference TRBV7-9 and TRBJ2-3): DTGVSQNPRHKITKRGQNVTFRCDPISEHNRLYWYRQTLGQGPEFLTYFQNEAQLEKSRLLSDRFSAERPKGSFSTLEIQRTEQGDSAMYLCASSYSLSTDTQYFGPGTRLTVL.

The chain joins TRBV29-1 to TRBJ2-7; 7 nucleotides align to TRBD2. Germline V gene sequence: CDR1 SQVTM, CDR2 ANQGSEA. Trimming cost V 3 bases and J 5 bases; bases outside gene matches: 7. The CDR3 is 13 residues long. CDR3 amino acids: CSVETSNNHEQYF. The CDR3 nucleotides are TGCAGCGTTGAGACTAGCAATAACCACGAGCAGTACTTC.

The CDR3 loop reads CASSLTSYTYEQYF. The CDR3 region has the DNA TGTGCCAGCAGCTTGACTAGCTACACCTACGAGCAGTACTTC. The V and J genes are TRBV5-4 and TRBJ2-7; possibly TRBD2 for D (6 bases). The V gene lost 1 base and the J gene lost 2 bases, with 10 bases spanning the gap. CDR3 size: 14 residues. Looked up from germline, CDR1 is SGHNT and CDR2 is YYREEE (reference sequence).

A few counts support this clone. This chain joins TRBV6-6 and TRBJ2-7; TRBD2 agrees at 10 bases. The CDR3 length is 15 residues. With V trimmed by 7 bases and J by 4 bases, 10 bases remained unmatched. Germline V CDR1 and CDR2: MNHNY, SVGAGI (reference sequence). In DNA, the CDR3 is TGTGCCAGCAAGGGTGGAGCGGGAGGGCCTTACGAGCAGTACTTC. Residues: CASKGGAGGPYEQYF.

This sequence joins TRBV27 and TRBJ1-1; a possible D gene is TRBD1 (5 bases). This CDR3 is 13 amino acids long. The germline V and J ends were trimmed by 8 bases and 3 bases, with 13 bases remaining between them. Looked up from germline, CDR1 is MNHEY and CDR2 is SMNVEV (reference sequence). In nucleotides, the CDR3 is TGTGCCAGCGCTGTGGGGACTTACACTGAAGCTTTCTTT. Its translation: CASAVGTYTEAFF.

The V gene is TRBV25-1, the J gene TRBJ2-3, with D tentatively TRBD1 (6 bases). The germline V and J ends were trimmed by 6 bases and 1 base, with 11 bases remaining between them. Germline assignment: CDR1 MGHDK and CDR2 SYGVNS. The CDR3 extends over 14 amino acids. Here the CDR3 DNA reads TGTGCCAGCAGAGGAGCAGGGGGCACAGATACGCAGTATTTT. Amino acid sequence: CASRGAGGTDTQYF.

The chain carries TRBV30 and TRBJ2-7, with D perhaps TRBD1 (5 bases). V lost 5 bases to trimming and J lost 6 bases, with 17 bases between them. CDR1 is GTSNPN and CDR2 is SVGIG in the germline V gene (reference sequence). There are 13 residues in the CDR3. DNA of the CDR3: TGTGCCTGGGGGGCGAGGCTAGTCTCCGAGCAGTACTTC. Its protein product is CAWGARLVSEQYF.